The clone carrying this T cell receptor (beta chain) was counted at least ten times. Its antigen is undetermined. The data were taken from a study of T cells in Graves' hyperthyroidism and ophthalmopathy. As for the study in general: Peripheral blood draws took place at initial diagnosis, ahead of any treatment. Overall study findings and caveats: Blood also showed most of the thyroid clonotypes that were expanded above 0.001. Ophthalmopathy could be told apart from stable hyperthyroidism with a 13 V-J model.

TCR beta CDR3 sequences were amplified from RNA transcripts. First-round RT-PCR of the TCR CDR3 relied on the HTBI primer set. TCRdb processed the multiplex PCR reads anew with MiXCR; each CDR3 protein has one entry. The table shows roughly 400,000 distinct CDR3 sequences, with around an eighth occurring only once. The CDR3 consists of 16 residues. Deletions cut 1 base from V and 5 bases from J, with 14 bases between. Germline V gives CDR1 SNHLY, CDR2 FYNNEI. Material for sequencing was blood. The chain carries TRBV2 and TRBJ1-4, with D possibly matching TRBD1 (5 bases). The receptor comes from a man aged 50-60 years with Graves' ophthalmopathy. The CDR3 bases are TGTGCCAGCAGTGAAGACCGACCGGGGCGAAATGAAAAACTGTTTTTT. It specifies CASSEDRPGRNEKLFF.